Shown below are 14 T cell receptor beta chains from a single sample sequenced in a study of control samples from healthy donors and cancer patients. TCRdb's copy holds only in-frame clones and misses some; the assay was immunoSEQ multiplex PCR. The sample holds some 150,000 clones, 85% to 95% seen once. The specimen was blood. These receptors came from a man aged 35-49 years in good health.

This chain joins TRBV6-2 or TRBV6-3 and TRBJ2-7; D may be TRBD1 (5 bases). The CDR3 consists of 14 residues. Per germline, CDR1 MNHEY and CDR2 SVGEGT. V lost 5 bases to trimming and J lost 4 bases, with 15 bases between them. The CDR3 sequence: CASSRTQGRYEQYF. Written as DNA, the CDR3 is TGTGCCAGCAGTAGGACCCAGGGAAGATACGAGCAGTACTTC.

Concerning this clone: Within the sample, other DNA sequences also encode this same CDR3. The chain uses TRBV24-1 and TRBJ1-5, with D tentatively TRBD1 (5 bases). The germline V gene encodes CDR1 KGHDR and CDR2 SFDVKD. V lost 4 bases and J 1 base, leaving 7 bases between the germline ends. The CDR3 length is 14 residues. The CDR3 reads CATSEGGSNQPQHF. The DNA for the CDR3 is TGTGCCACCAGTGAGGGGGGGAGCAATCAGCCCCAGCATTTT.

CDR3 DNA: TGTGCCATCAGTGCGGGACAGCAGTCTGGAAACACCATATATTTT. As protein: CAISAGQQSGNTIYF. The rearrangement links TRBV10-3 to TRBJ1-3; 7 bases line up with TRBD1. Germline CDR1 ENHRY, CDR2 SYGVKD. This CDR3 region has 15 residues. J lost 1 base, V lost 4 bases, and 4 bases had no gene match.

The chain links TRBV19 to TRBJ2-4; 10 bases are a match to TRBD2. Trimming at V came to 11 bases and at J to 15 bases, leaving 19 bases not matched to a gene. This CDR3 spans 14 amino acids. Looked up from germline, CDR1 is LNHDA and CDR2 is SQIVND (reference sequence). The chain's CDR3 is CADRLAGFSLVLYF. Here the CDR3 DNA reads TGTGCCGACCGACTAGCGGGCTTTTCCTTAGTTCTGTACTTC.

This chain links TRBV19 with TRBJ2-3; the D is unclear. The CDR3 is made up of 12 amino acids. V lost 4 bases, J lost 5 bases, and 7 bases lay in between. Germline CDR1 reads LNHDA; CDR2 reads SQIVND (reference sequence). CDR3 nucleotide sequence: TGTGCCAGTAGTACCCCTGAAGATACGCAGTATTTT. Protein sequence: CASSTPEDTQYF.

The rearrangement joins TRBV4-1 to TRBJ2-7; 13 bases are a match to TRBD2. This CDR3 contains 19 residues. The germline V gene has CDR1 MGHRA and CDR2 YSYEKL. V lost 0 bases and J lost 3; bases outside the gene matches: 11. This CDR3 reads CASSQEYTPGLAGNYEQYF. In nucleotides, the CDR3 is TGCGCCAGCAGCCAAGAGTATACTCCGGGACTAGCGGGGAACTACGAGCAGTACTTC.

The CDR3 loop is CATSDPGQGSEKLFF. CDR3 nucleotides: TGTGCCACCAGTGATCCGGGACAGGGGAGCGAAAAACTGTTTTTT. The chain links TRBV24-1 to TRBJ1-4; 10 bases are shared with TRBD1. CDR3 length equals 15 residues. Germline CDR1 KGHDR, CDR2 SFDVKD. The V gene end was trimmed by 3 bases and the J gene end by 8 bases; junction bases not matched to a gene: 5.

J is TRBJ2-1 and V is TRBV4-2; TRBD2 aligns across 8 bases. Germline lookup yields CDR1 LGHNA and CDR2 YNFKEQ. V was clipped by 4 bases and J by 8 bases; unmatched bases: 4. CDR3 length: 13 amino acids. Here the CDR3 reads CASSRSGVDEQFF. CDR3 nucleotide sequence: TGTGCCAGCAGCCGTAGCGGGGTAGATGAGCAGTTCTTC.

The chain employs TRBV19 and TRBJ1-5; 7 bases match TRBD1. Germline CDR1 and CDR2: LNHDA and SQIVND (reference sequence). The CDR3 length is 14 residues. Trimming at V came to 9 bases and at J to 2 bases, leaving 7 bases not matched to a gene. CDR3 in amino acids: CASGTAFGNQPQHF. CDR3 in DNA: TGTGCCAGCGGGACAGCATTTGGCAATCAGCCCCAGCATTTT. Based on the CDR3 plus reference TRBV19 and TRBJ1-5, the full variable domain is DGGITQSPKYLFRKEGQNVTLSCEQNLNHDAMYWYRQDPGQGLRLIYYSQIVNDFQKGDIAEGYSVSREKKESFPLTVTSAQKNPTAFYLCASGTAFGNQPQHFGDGTRLSIL.

The chain links TRBV5-5 to TRBJ1-5; D perhaps matches TRBD1 (6 bases). The CDR3 contains 15 residues. Trimming took off 1 base at V and 0 bases at J, with 8 bases between the two ends. The germline CDR1 and CDR2 sequences are SGHKS and YYEKEE (reference sequence). The DNA of the CDR3 is TGTGCCAGCAGCTTGAGAGGGGGTAGCAATCAGCCCCAGCATTTT. This sequence encodes CASSLRGGSNQPQHF. The full variable domain, its missing parts supplied by reference TRBV5-5 and TRBJ1-5, is DAGVTQSPTHLIKTRGQQVTLRCSPISGHKSVSWYQQVLGQGPQFIFQYYEKEERGRGNFPDRFSARQFPNYSSELNVNALLLGDSALYLCASSLRGGSNQPQHFGDGTRLSIL.

The rearrangement links TRBV6-6 to TRBJ1-1, with a possible D match to TRBD1 (5 bases). The germline V gene has CDR1 MNHNY and CDR2 SVGAGI (reference sequence). The CDR3 contains 17 residues. V was clipped by 5 bases and J by 3 bases, with 22 bases between them. CDR3 loop: CASSPGQAGRVDTEAFF. The CDR3 DNA is TGTGCCAGCAGTCCCGGTCAGGCAGGGAGGGTTGACACTGAAGCTTTCTTT.

This rearrangement joins TRBV12-3 or TRBV12-4 to TRBJ1-1, with D unresolved. V was cut by 2 bases and J by 3 bases, with 7 bases left in between. This CDR3 comprises 13 residues. CDR3 sequence reads: CASSLKSDTEAFF. The CDR3 coding sequence is TGTGCCAGCAGTTTAAAATCCGACACTGAAGCTTTCTTT.

The chain combines TRBV6-5 with TRBJ1-5; maybe TRBD1 (5 bases). The germline gives CDR1 MNHEY, CDR2 SVGAGI. V was clipped by 7 bases and J by 6 bases, with 13 bases between them. This CDR3 has 13 residues. CDR3 nucleotides: TGTGCCAGCACTGGGGACGCCGGTCAGCCCCAGCATTTT. As protein: CASTGDAGQPQHF.

The J gene is TRBJ1-1, the V gene TRBV5-1, with a possible D match to TRBD1 (5 bases). The CDR3 totals 14 residues. Germline V gene lookup returns CDR1 SGHRS and CDR2 YFSETQ. The V end lost 3 bases, the J end lost 3 bases, and 12 bases lay between the germline ends. In DNA, the CDR3 is TGCGCCAGCAGCTGGTCCCGAGGGGACACTGAAGCTTTCTTT. Translation: CASSWSRGDTEAFF.